A selection of T cell receptor beta chains follows, all from one sample in a study of T cells in Graves' hyperthyroidism and ophthalmopathy. A single record per CDR3 protein comes from TCRdb applying MiXCR to the multiplex PCR reads. This sample has under 450,000 distinct CDR3 sequences, with roughly 14% found just once. Sequenced: blood. These receptors were taken from a man between 25 and 39 years old with Graves' hyperthyroidism that later progressed to Graves' ophthalmopathy. The CDR3 runs from the conserved cysteine through the conserved F or W. A D gene is named only where the DNA matches it firmly. Clone size is stated in some rows and not others, as once, few, many or a class when expanded.

length: 12; V: TRBV10-3; size: many; D: .; J: TRBJ1-6; CDR3: CAISGRNSPLHF; DNA: TGTGCCATCAGTGGGAGAAATTCACCCCTCCACTTT
length: 14; V: TRBV6-1; size: many; D: .; J: TRBJ1-2; CDR3: CASKGNPKDYGYTF; DNA: TGTGCCAGCAAAGGGAATCCCAAGGACTATGGCTACACCTTC
length: 17; V: TRBV11-3; size: many; D: TRBD2; J: TRBJ2-3; CDR3: CASSSPWEGEGTDTQYF; DNA: TGTGCCAGCAGCTCCCCGTGGGAGGGCGAGGGCACAGATACGCAGTATTTT
length: 12; V: TRBV28; size: .; D: .; J: TRBJ2-3; CDR3: CASTAELDTQYF; DNA: TGTGCCAGCACGGCGGAGCTAGATACGCAGTATTTT
length: 15; V: TRBV24-1; size: few; D: .; J: TRBJ2-1; CDR3: CATSDLRSSYNEQFF; DNA: TGTGCCACCAGTGACTTGCGTAGCTCCTACAATGAGCAGTTCTTC
length: 15; V: TRBV20-1; size: few; D: TRBD1; J: TRBJ1-6; CDR3: CSASYRGSYNSPLHF; DNA: TGCAGTGCTAGTTACAGGGGGTCCTATAATTCACCCCTCCACTTT
length: 15; V: TRBV20-1; size: many; D: .; J: TRBJ2-7; CDR3: CSASALGGAFYEQYF; DNA: TGCAGTGCTTCCGCCCTAGGGGGGGCCTTCTACGAGCAGTACTTC
length: 15; V: TRBV6-1; size: many; D: .; J: TRBJ1-1; CDR3: CASRDKTVMNTEAFF; DNA: TGTGCCAGCAGGGACAAGACAGTTATGAACACTGAAGCTTTCTTT
length: 16; V: TRBV6-8; size: .; D: TRBD2; J: TRBJ2-1; CDR3: CASTGTSGEKYNEQFF; DNA: TGTGCCAGCACTGGGACTAGCGGGGAAAAATACAATGAGCAGTTCTTC
length: 13; V: TRBV12-3/TRBV12-4; size: many; D: .; J: TRBJ2-3; CDR3: CASSSLGTDTQYF; DNA: TGTGCCAGCAGTTCTCTAGGCACAGATACGCAGTATTTT
length: 16; V: TRBV7-9; size: many; D: .; J: TRBJ1-1; CDR3: CASSFPLRESGTEAFF; DNA: TGTGCCAGCAGCTTCCCCCTCAGGGAGAGTGGCACTGAAGCTTTCTTT
length: 15; V: TRBV11-3; size: many; D: TRBD1; J: TRBJ1-2; CDR3: CASTDVAGGAYGYTF; DNA: TGTGCCAGCACCGACGTGGCAGGGGGCGCTTATGGCTACACCTTC
length: 12; V: TRBV6-1; size: few; D: .; J: TRBJ2-1; CDR3: CAVTGLGNEQFF; DNA: TGTGCCGTAACAGGGTTGGGTAATGAGCAGTTCTTC
length: 12; V: TRBV12-3/TRBV12-4; size: many; D: .; J: TRBJ2-7; CDR3: CASSWGTYEQYF; DNA: TGTGCCAGCAGTTGGGGCACCTACGAGCAGTACTTC
length: 15; V: TRBV3-1; size: .; D: .; J: TRBJ2-3; CDR3: CASSTWRKSTDTQYF; DNA: TGTGCCAGCAGCACATGGAGAAAAAGCACAGATACGCAGTATTTT
length: 16; V: TRBV20-1; size: many; D: .; J: TRBJ2-1; CDR3: CSARVEGKNSYNEQFF; DNA: TGCAGTGCTAGAGTTGAGGGAAAAAACTCCTACAATGAGCAGTTCTTC
length: 16; V: TRBV3-1; size: few; D: TRBD2; J: TRBJ2-3; CDR3: CASSPRLAGSTDTQYF; DNA: TGTGCCAGCAGCCCGAGACTAGCGGGGAGTACAGATACGCAGTATTTT
length: 13; V: TRBV7-9; size: few; D: TRBD1; J: TRBJ2-7; CDR3: CASSSTGDYEQYF; DNA: TGTGCCAGCAGCTCCACAGGGGACTACGAGCAGTACTTC
length: 11; V: TRBV30; size: few; D: .; J: TRBJ1-6; CDR3: CAWSVVGLLHF; DNA: TGTGCCTGGAGTGTGGTAGGTCTCCTCCACTTT
length: 20; V: TRBV4-1; size: .; D: TRBD1; J: TRBJ1-4; CDR3: CASSPTRRTGELFTNEKLFF; DNA: TGCGCCAGCAGCCCCACAAGGAGGACAGGGGAGCTCTTTACCAATGAAAAACTGTTTTTT
length: 15; V: TRBV20-1; size: many; D: TRBD1; J: TRBJ1-5; CDR3: CSARGYRDRGTPQHF; DNA: TGCAGTGCTAGAGGCTACCGGGACAGGGGGACGCCCCAGCATTTT
length: 17; V: TRBV27; size: many; D: TRBD2; J: TRBJ2-7; CDR3: CASSSVPGLATTHEQYF; DNA: TGTGCCAGCAGTTCGGTACCGGGACTAGCTACGACCCACGAGCAGTACTTC
length: 13; V: TRBV27; size: many; D: .; J: TRBJ2-1; CDR3: CASSFLEGNEQFF; DNA: TGTGCCAGCAGTTTTCTGGAGGGGAATGAGCAGTTCTTC
length: 18; V: TRBV3-1; size: .; D: .; J: TRBJ1-2; CDR3: CASSHEGVLAGKTYGYTF; DNA: TGTGCCAGCAGCCACGAAGGAGTCCTGGCAGGGAAAACCTATGGCTACACCTTC
length: 15; V: TRBV3-1; size: many; D: .; J: TRBJ2-5; CDR3: CASSQEMGRGETQYF; DNA: TGTGCCAGCAGCCAAGAAATGGGGCGCGGGGAGACCCAGTACTTC
length: 14; V: TRBV3-1; size: few; D: .; J: TRBJ2-5; CDR3: CASRRRGAQETQYF; DNA: TGTGCCAGCAGACGACGGGGGGCCCAAGAGACCCAGTACTTC
length: 15; V: TRBV20-1; size: many; D: TRBD2; J: TRBJ2-3; CDR3: CSAILGGGSTDTQYF; DNA: TGCAGTGCCATCTTGGGGGGGGGTAGCACAGATACGCAGTATTTT
length: 15; V: TRBV6-1; size: .; D: .; J: TRBJ1-3; CDR3: CASTLTDSSGNTIYF; DNA: TGTGCCAGCACTCTTACGGACAGCTCTGGAAACACCATATATTTT
length: 17; V: TRBV19; size: .; D: .; J: TRBJ1-4; CDR3: CASSILSSDRLNEKLFF; DNA: TGTGCCAGTAGTATATTGTCCAGCGACAGACTTAATGAAAAACTGTTTTTT
length: 15; V: TRBV20-1; size: many; D: TRBD2; J: TRBJ2-7; CDR3: CSANSGGGASYEQYF; DNA: TGCAGTGCCAATTCGGGGGGGGGGGCCTCCTACGAGCAGTACTTC
length: 16; V: TRBV7-2; size: few; D: .; J: TRBJ1-6; CDR3: CASSLGVNSYNSPLHF; DNA: TGTGCCAGCAGCTTAGGGGTGAACTCCTATAATTCACCCCTCCACTTT
length: 16; V: TRBV7-6; size: once; D: .; J: TRBJ2-1; CDR3: CASSRRARGLDNEQFF; DNA: TGTGCCAGCAGCCGTAGAGCCCGTGGTTTGGACAATGAGCAGTTCTTC
length: 15; V: TRBV9; size: many; D: TRBD2; J: TRBJ2-7; CDR3: CASSMGLAGGYEQYF; DNA: TGTGCCAGCAGCATGGGACTAGCGGGGGGGTACGAGCAGTACTTC
length: 15; V: TRBV6-1; size: many; D: .; J: TRBJ1-1; CDR3: CASSESINRGTEAFF; DNA: TGTGCCAGCAGTGAGAGTATCAATCGGGGTACTGAAGCTTTCTTT
length: 16; V: TRBV2; size: many; D: TRBD1; J: TRBJ2-3; CDR3: CASTKGAITSTDTQYF; DNA: TGTGCCAGCACCAAGGGGGCAATCACTAGCACAGATACGCAGTATTTT
length: 16; V: TRBV20-1; size: .; D: .; J: TRBJ1-6; CDR3: CSAREGYLSYNSPLHF; DNA: TGCAGTGCTAGAGAAGGGTACCTCTCCTATAATTCACCCCTCCACTTT
length: 15; V: TRBV3-1; size: few; D: .; J: TRBJ1-4; CDR3: CASSRRGVGIEKLFF; DNA: TGTGCCAGCAGCCGCCGAGGAGTGGGGATTGAAAAACTGTTTTTT
length: 17; V: TRBV10-3; size: many; D: TRBD1; J: TRBJ1-2; CDR3: CAISAGGTGDRYGYTAF; DNA: TGTGCCATCAGTGCCGGTGGGACAGGGGACCGCTATGGCTACACCGCCTTC
length: 13; V: TRBV7-9; size: many; D: .; J: TRBJ2-5; CDR3: CASSLAGGETQYF; DNA: TGTGCCAGCAGCTTAGCTGGGGGAGAGACCCAGTACTTC
length: 15; V: TRBV29-1; size: few; D: TRBD1; J: TRBJ2-1; CDR3: CSVEGGQGVDNEQFF; DNA: TGCAGCGTTGAAGGGGGACAGGGGGTGGACAATGAGCAGTTCTTC
length: 13; V: TRBV11-2; size: many; D: .; J: TRBJ1-2; CDR3: CASSSRLDYGYTF; DNA: TGTGCCAGCAGCTCCCGCTTGGACTATGGCTACACCTTC
length: 16; V: TRBV5-1; size: few; D: TRBD1; J: TRBJ1-3; CDR3: CASSLASGGPGNTIYF; DNA: TGCGCCAGCAGCTTGGCCTCAGGGGGACCTGGAAACACCATATATTTT
length: 15; V: TRBV20-1; size: many; D: .; J: TRBJ1-5; CDR3: CSAVGFPNSNQPQHF; DNA: TGCAGTGCCGTCGGATTTCCGAATAGCAATCAGCCCCAGCATTTT
length: 18; V: TRBV7-8; size: .; D: .; J: TRBJ2-5; CDR3: CASSGRIDDRNLQETQYF; DNA: TGTGCCAGCAGCGGACGGATTGATGACAGGAATTTACAAGAGACCCAGTACTTC
length: 16; V: TRBV6-1; size: many; D: .; J: TRBJ1-1; CDR3: CASSPRGGSMNTEAFF; DNA: TGTGCCAGCAGTCCCAGGGGCGGCTCCATGAACACTGAAGCTTTCTTT
length: 16; V: TRBV20-1; size: few; D: .; J: TRBJ1-6; CDR3: CSARNDRPTYNSPLHF; DNA: TGCAGTGCTAGAAACGACAGGCCCACCTATAATTCACCCCTCCACTTT
length: 15; V: TRBV24-1; size: .; D: .; J: TRBJ2-3; CDR3: CATEQAAGSSDTQYF; DNA: TGTGCCACCGAACAGGCGGCAGGGTCATCGGATACGCAGTATTTT
length: 13; V: TRBV19; size: .; D: .; J: TRBJ1-1; CDR3: CASRERGGTEAFF; DNA: TGTGCCAGTAGAGAAAGAGGGGGAACTGAAGCTTTCTTT